One sample yielded the 28 T cell receptor beta chains listed below, sequenced in a study of a mutant IDH1 vaccine in newly diagnosed glioma (dated by TCRdb to about 2021). Library preparation employed the immunoSEQ multiplex PCR assay. TCRdb obtained this table from immuneACCESS and retained in-frame rearrangements with V and J assigned. These tables miss some clones; where compared with another copy, unresolved V genes account for less than half of the shortfall, and the remainder is unexplained. For this sample the table gives 95,000 to 120,000 clones, of which roughly 90% were detected only once. The top ten constitute 0.6% to 0.75% of the sample. The time point label, read with the paper, signifies: week 11, during vaccination. Every vaccine dose consisted of 300 ug of a 20-mer mutant IDH1 peptide in Montanide, administered subcutaneously together with topical imiquimod. No antigen has been assigned to these receptors.

This material consisted of PBMCs, taken from a glioma patient whose treatment included an IDH1 peptide vaccine. These receptors were taken from a woman aged 45-60 years with glioma.

This CDR3 reads CASSSSFDRGPEEAFF. CDR3 nucleotide sequence: TGTGCCAGCAGTTCCTCATTTGACAGGGGGCCGGAGGAAGCTTTCTTT. This chain uses TRBV6-5 with TRBJ1-1; 10 bases agree with TRBD1. V was pared by 4 bases and J by 8 bases, with 13 bases of the junction left unmatched. CDR1 is MNHEY and CDR2 is SVGAGI in the germline V gene. The CDR3 spans 16 residues.

The gene calls are TRBV11-2 and TRBJ2-5, with 9 bases matching TRBD2. The CDR3 loop spans 15 amino acids. CDR1 is SGHAT, CDR2 FQNNGV, per germline. The V segment lost 5 bases and the J segment 3 bases; nucleotides outside the gene matches: 7. The CDR3 coding sequence is TGTGCCAGCAGCCCCCGAGCTAGCGGGGAAGAGACCCAGTACTTC. Translating it yields CASSPRASGEETQYF.

This clone is a singleton in its sample. This chain connects TRBV7-2 to TRBJ2-1; a weak D match, TRBD2 (7 bases). This CDR3 has 16 amino acids. Per the germline V gene, CDR1 is SGHTA and CDR2 is FQGNSA. The V and J ends lost 6 bases and 2 bases respectively, with 17 bases between them. Written as DNA, the CDR3 is TGTGCCAGCAGTCTAGGGGGTGGGAGGGCCTACAATGAGCAGTTCTTC. This translates into CASSLGGGRAYNEQFF.

The chain has TRBV18 and TRBJ1-1; a possible D gene is TRBD1 (5 bases). With 3 bases removed from V and 0 bases from J, the gap between germline ends came to 14 bases. Germline values: CDR1 KGHSH, CDR2 LQKENI. The CDR3 covers 16 residues. CDR3 in amino acids: CASSPSLGQLNTEAFF. For the CDR3, the DNA is TGTGCCAGCTCACCGAGTTTAGGACAATTGAACACTGAAGCTTTCTTT.

The rearrangement links TRBV5-4 to TRBJ2-5, with 7 nucleotides matching TRBD2. The V and J ends lost 4 bases and 6 bases, in that order; junction bases with no gene match: 12. The CDR3 has 15 amino acids. CDR1 and CDR2 from the germline V gene are SGHNT and YYREEE (reference sequence). The CDR3 nucleotides are TGTGCCAGCAGCGGGGGTGGGGAGGGCGTGAAGACCCAGTACTTC. Its translation is CASSGGGEGVKTQYF. The variable domain in full, with the rest retrieved from reference TRBV5-4 and TRBJ2-5, is ETGVTQSPTHLIKTRGQQVTLRCSSQSGHNTVSWYQQALGQGPQFIFQYYREEENGRGNFPPRFSGLQFPNYSSELNVNALELDDSALYLCASSGGGEGVKTQYFGPGTRLLVL.

The chain recombines TRBV6-6 with TRBJ2-5, with D unresolved. Trimming took off 2 bases at V and 5 bases at J, with 9 bases between the two ends. The CDR3 runs 13 residues. Germline CDR1 reads MNHNY; CDR2 reads SVGAGI (reference sequence). This CDR3 is CASSYDGLETQYF. The CDR3 nucleotides read TGTGCCAGCAGTTACGACGGGCTTGAGACCCAGTACTTC.

The chain couples TRBV12-5 to TRBJ2-1; TRBD2 matches 12 bases. Germline CDR1 reads LGHNT; CDR2 reads FRNRAP. Trimming cost V 6 bases and J 10 bases; bases outside gene matches: 13. The CDR3 consists of 16 residues. CDR3 sequence (DNA): TGTGCTAGTGGCAAACCCGGACTAGCGGGGCCCAGCGAGCAGTTCTTC. Its protein product is CASGKPGLAGPSEQFF.

DNA for the CDR3: TGTGCCAGCAGCCACCCTAGGACAGGGGGCAGGGACGAGCAGTACTTC. It translates to CASSHPRTGGRDEQYF. The chain is built from TRBV6-6 and TRBJ2-7; TRBD1 matches 11 bases. Looked up from germline, CDR1 is MNHNY and CDR2 is SVGAGI (reference sequence). J lost 5 bases, V lost 6 bases, and 12 bases had no gene match. This CDR3 has 16 amino acids.

The chain links TRBV19 to TRBJ1-1, with TRBD1 matching over 9 bases. V dropped 2 bases and J dropped 6; count of bases not matched to a gene: 7. The germline gives CDR1 LNHDA, CDR2 SQIVND (reference sequence). The CDR3 runs 15 residues. The chain's CDR3 is CASSIRGQGWPEAFF. CDR3 coding DNA: TGTGCCAGTAGTATAAGGGGACAGGGATGGCCTGAAGCTTTCTTT.

V and J are TRBV14 and TRBJ2-7; no reliable D call. Trimming pared 1 base from V and 4 bases from J, leaving 8 bases between. CDR3 size: 13 residues. CDR1 SGHDN and CDR2 FVKESK come from the germline V gene. The CDR3 bases are TGTGCCAGCAGCCAAGGGGGAATGTACGAGCAGTACTTC. Translated, it gives CASSQGGMYEQYF.

This rearrangement joins TRBV11-2 to TRBJ1-1; D perhaps matches TRBD1 (5 bases). From germline, CDR1 is SGHAT and CDR2 FQNNGV. CDR3 length: 16 residues. V shed 5 bases and J shed 0 bases, with 16 bases lying between them. CDR3 bases: TGTGCCAGCAGCCCTAATTTCGGGGCCCTGAACACTGAAGCTTTCTTT. Translated: CASSPNFGALNTEAFF.

This chain connects TRBV5-5 to TRBJ2-7, with 10 bases lining up with TRBD2. The CDR3 sequence is 20 residues long. Trimming at V came to 0 bases and at J to 2 bases, leaving 17 bases not matched to a gene. Germline V gene data show CDR1 as SGHKS and CDR2 as YYEKEE (reference sequence). CDR3 protein: CASSLVPILAGRSLAYEQYF. The CDR3 coding sequence is TGTGCCAGCAGCTTGGTGCCGATACTAGCGGGAAGGTCCCTCGCCTACGAGCAGTACTTC.

This clone was detected once. J is TRBJ2-5 and V is TRBV27; 10 bases fit TRBD2. The DNA end lines up better with TRBJ2-7; the J call may be wrong. The germline gives CDR1 MNHEY, CDR2 SMNVEV (reference sequence). The CDR3 totals 15 residues. In DNA, the CDR3 is TGTGCCAGCAGCTATCAACTAGCGGGATCCTACGAGCAGTACTTC. It is translated as CASSYQLAGSYEQYF.

This clone was recorded a few times. V and J are TRBV28 and TRBJ1-1; D is ambiguous. The CDR3 runs 12 residues. V dropped 4 bases and J dropped 10 bases, with 13 bases sitting between them. CDR1 is MDHEN, CDR2 SYDVKM, per germline. The CDR3 DNA reads TGTGCCAGCAGTTCCGATAGCCGGCGAGCTTTCTTT. Protein sequence: CASSSDSRRAFF.

The chain couples TRBV7-3 to TRBJ2-1; D is uncertain. V was trimmed by 0 bases and J by 6 bases, leaving 9 bases between them. Germline loops: CDR1 SGHTA, CDR2 FQGTGA. The CDR3 sequence is 14 residues long. In nucleotides, the CDR3 is TGTGCCAGCAGCTTAACGTTAAAGAGCAATGAGCAGTTCTTC. It translates to CASSLTLKSNEQFF.

This clone was found once. CDR3 sequence: CASSPGTHNEQFF. Written as DNA, the CDR3 is TGTGCCAGCAGCCCTGGGACCCACAATGAGCAGTTCTTC. The chain joins TRBV7-2 to TRBJ2-1, with D perhaps being TRBD1 or TRBD2 (5 bases each). Germline V gene lookup returns CDR1 SGHTA and CDR2 FQGNSA. There are 13 residues in the CDR3. The V end was cut by 5 bases, the J end by 5 bases, with 10 bases between.

The gene calls are TRBV27 and TRBJ2-3; tentatively, D is TRBD1 or TRBD2 (5 bases each). Germline-derived CDR1 and CDR2 are MNHEY and SMNVEV (reference sequence). This CDR3 spans 13 amino acids. Trimming removed 5 bases at V and 3 bases at J, with 9 bases between. The CDR3 sequence: CASSPGRTDTQYF. For the CDR3, the DNA is TGTGCCAGCAGTCCAGGGAGAACAGATACGCAGTATTTT.

V gene TRBV6-5 combines with J gene TRBJ2-6; D gene unclear. This CDR3 is 15 amino acids long. Germline loops: CDR1 MNHEY, CDR2 SVGAGI. Between the trimmed V and J ends, which lost 0 bases and 0 bases, there was a span of 3 bases. CDR3 in amino acids: CASSYSSSGANVLTF. The CDR3 DNA follows: TGTGCCAGCAGTTACTCGAGCTCTGGGGCCAACGTCCTGACTTTC.

This chain uses TRBV7-3 with TRBJ1-1; no clear D. The CDR3 sequence is 13 residues long. The V gene lost 1 base and the J gene lost 1 base, with 4 bases spanning the gap. CDR1 is SGHTA and CDR2 is FQGTGA in the germline V gene. CDR3 loop: CASSLNSNTEAFF. CDR3 DNA: TGTGCCAGCAGCTTAAATTCGAACACTGAAGCTTTCTTT.

The gene calls are TRBV5-1 and TRBJ2-5, with 12 bases fitting TRBD2. The V and J ends lost 2 bases and 1 base, in that order; junction bases with no gene match: 3. Germline V gene lookup returns CDR1 SGHRS and CDR2 YFSETQ. This CDR3 has 16 residues. CDR3 coding DNA: TGCGCCAGCAGCTTTGGGACTAGCGGGTTCCAAGAGACCCAGTACTTC. This sequence encodes CASSFGTSGFQETQYF.

The V call is TRBV5-6, the J call TRBJ2-7; 12 bases align to TRBD2. V gave up 4 bases and J gave up 4 bases; unmatched junction bases: 0. CDR3 length: 13 amino acids. Per the germline V gene, CDR1 is SGHDT and CDR2 is YYEEEE. CDR3 sequence: CASSGTSGYEQYF. The CDR3 DNA sequence: TGTGCCAGCAGCGGGACTAGCGGGTACGAGCAGTACTTC.

The chain links TRBV28 to TRBJ1-1; D is undetermined. The CDR3 extends over 13 amino acids. V gave up 9 bases and J gave up 1 base, with 12 bases separating them. From germline, CDR1 is MDHEN and CDR2 SYDVKM. CDR3 in DNA: TGTGCCAGTCTACGGGTTCAGAACACTGAAGCTTTCTTT. Protein sequence: CASLRVQNTEAFF. The full variable domain, its missing parts supplied by reference TRBV28 and TRBJ1-1, is DVKVTQSSRYLVKRTGEKVFLECVQDMDHENMFWYRQDPGLGLRLIYFSYDVKMKEKGDIPEGYSVSREKKERFSLILESASTNQTSMYLCASLRVQNTEAFFGQGTRLTVV.

The chain carries TRBV30 and TRBJ2-4; 7 nucleotides align to TRBD1. The CDR3 loop spans 14 amino acids. Per the germline V gene, CDR1 is GTSNPN and CDR2 is SVGIG (reference sequence). The junction had 11 bases not matched to a gene; V was cut back by 7 bases and J by 5 bases. CDR3 sequence: CAYEQTGAQNIQYF. In DNA, the CDR3 is TGTGCCTACGAGCAAACAGGGGCCCAAAACATTCAGTACTTC.

The V and J genes are TRBV2 and TRBJ2-7, with 9 nucleotides matching TRBD2. Unmatched junction bases numbered 1, after V lost 6 bases and J lost 7 bases. The CDR3 totals 11 residues. CDR1 and CDR2 from the germline V gene are SNHLY and FYNNEI. The CDR3 reads CASSSGGEQYF. CDR3 DNA sequence: TGTGCCAGCAGCAGCGGGGGGGAGCAGTACTTC.

This chain links TRBV12-5 with TRBJ2-7; D is ambiguous. Trimming took 2 bases from V and 3 from J, leaving 5 bases between them. This CDR3 is built from 12 residues. CDR1 is LGHNT, CDR2 FRNRAP, per germline. The CDR3 here is CASGLRNYEQYF. The CDR3 DNA sequence: TGTGCTAGTGGTTTGCGGAACTACGAGCAGTACTTC. The full variable domain, in which reference TRBV12-5 and TRBJ2-7 provide the parts outside the CDR3, is DARVTQTPRHKVTEMGQEVTMRCQPILGHNTVFWYRQTMMQGLELLAYFRNRAPLDDSGMPKDRFSAEMPDATLATLKIQPSEPRDSAVYFCASGLRNYEQYFGPGTRLTVT.

The chain combines TRBV19 with TRBJ2-1; TRBD1 matches 9 bases. V trimming: 5 bases; J trimming: 4 bases; junction bases outside the gene matches: 6. Germline CDR1 and CDR2: LNHDA and SQIVND (reference sequence). The CDR3 extends over 15 amino acids. CDR3 nucleotide sequence: TGTGCCAGTAGTTCCGGGACAGGGAGGTACAATGAGCAGTTCTTC. It translates to CASSSGTGRYNEQFF. Full variable domain (outside the CDR3, taken from reference TRBV19 and TRBJ2-1): DGGITQSPKYLFRKEGQNVTLSCEQNLNHDAMYWYRQDPGQGLRLIYYSQIVNDFQKGDIAEGYSVSREKKESFPLTVTSAQKNPTAFYLCASSSGTGRYNEQFFGPGTRLTVL.

The chain employs TRBV28 and TRBJ1-1, with D unclear. This CDR3 has 15 amino acids. V dropped 7 bases and J dropped 1 base, with 16 bases sitting between them. CDR1 and CDR2 from the germline V gene are MDHEN and SYDVKM. The CDR3 DNA is TGTGCCAGCACCCAACGGGGTGGGGAGAACACTGAAGCTTTCTTT. It is translated as CASTQRGGENTEAFF.

The rearrangement joins TRBV11-1 to TRBJ2-7, with D perhaps matching TRBD2 (5 bases). Trimming cost V 4 bases and J 2 bases, with 9 bases left between them. The germline V gene has CDR1 SGHAT and CDR2 FQDESV (reference sequence). The CDR3 is made up of 13 amino acids. The DNA for the CDR3 is TGTGCCAGCAGCTGGCAGCGGACCTACGAGCAGTACTTC. Amino acid sequence: CASSWQRTYEQYF.